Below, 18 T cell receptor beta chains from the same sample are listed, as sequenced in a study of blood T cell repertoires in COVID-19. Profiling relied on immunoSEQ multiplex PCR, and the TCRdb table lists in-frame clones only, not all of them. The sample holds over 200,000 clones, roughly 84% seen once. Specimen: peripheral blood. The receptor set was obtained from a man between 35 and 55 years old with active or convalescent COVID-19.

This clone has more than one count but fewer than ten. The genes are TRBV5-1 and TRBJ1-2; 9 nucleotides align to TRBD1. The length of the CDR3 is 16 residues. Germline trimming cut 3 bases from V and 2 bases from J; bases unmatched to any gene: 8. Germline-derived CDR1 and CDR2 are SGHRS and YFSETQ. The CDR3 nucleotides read TGCGCCAGCAGCTATTACGGGACAGGGCAGAACTATGGCTACACCTTC. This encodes CASSYYGTGQNYGYTF.

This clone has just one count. The CDR3 DNA reads as TGTGCCACCAGTGAAAGCGGGAGAAGAGAGACCCAGTACTTC. This sequence encodes CATSESGRRETQYF. V gene TRBV24-1 combines with J gene TRBJ2-5; TRBD2 matches at 8 bases. V dropped 4 bases and J dropped 4; count of bases not matched to a gene: 4. The germline V gene has CDR1 KGHDR and CDR2 SFDVKD. The length of the CDR3 is 14 residues.

The CDR3, as DNA: TGCAGCGCCCAGGACAGGGGGCGCTTCAACGAGCAGTACTTC. Protein product: CSAQDRGRFNEQYF. The chain couples TRBV29-1 to TRBJ2-7; TRBD1 agrees at 11 bases. With 7 bases clipped from V and 5 bases from J, the junction kept 10 bases outside the gene matches. The V gene's germline CDR1 is SQVTM and CDR2 ANQGSEA. The CDR3 runs 14 residues.

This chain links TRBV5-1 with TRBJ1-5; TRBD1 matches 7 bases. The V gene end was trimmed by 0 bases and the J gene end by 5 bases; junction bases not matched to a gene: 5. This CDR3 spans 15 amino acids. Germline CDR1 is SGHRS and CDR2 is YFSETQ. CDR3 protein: CASSLVGQEDQPQHF. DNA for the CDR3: TGCGCCAGCAGCTTGGTCGGACAGGAGGATCAGCCCCAGCATTTT.

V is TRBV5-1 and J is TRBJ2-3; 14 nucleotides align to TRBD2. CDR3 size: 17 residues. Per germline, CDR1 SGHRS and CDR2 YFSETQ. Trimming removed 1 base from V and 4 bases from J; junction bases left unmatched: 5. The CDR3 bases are TGCGCCAGCAGCTTGCCGGGACTAGCGGGAGTCCCAGATACGCAGTATTTT. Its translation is CASSLPGLAGVPDTQYF.

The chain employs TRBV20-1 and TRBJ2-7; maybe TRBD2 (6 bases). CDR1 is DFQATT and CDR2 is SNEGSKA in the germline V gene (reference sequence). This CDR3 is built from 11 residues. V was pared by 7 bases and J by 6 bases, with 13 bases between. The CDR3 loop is CSVRAGLEQYF. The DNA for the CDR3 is TGCAGTGTTAGGGCGGGGCTCGAGCAGTACTTC.

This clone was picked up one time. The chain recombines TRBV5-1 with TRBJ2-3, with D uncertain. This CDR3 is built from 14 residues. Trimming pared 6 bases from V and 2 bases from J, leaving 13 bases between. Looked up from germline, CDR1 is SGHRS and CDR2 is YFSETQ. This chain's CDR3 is CASKMGDPTDTQYF. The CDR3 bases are TGCGCCAGCAAGATGGGCGACCCCACAGATACGCAGTATTTT.

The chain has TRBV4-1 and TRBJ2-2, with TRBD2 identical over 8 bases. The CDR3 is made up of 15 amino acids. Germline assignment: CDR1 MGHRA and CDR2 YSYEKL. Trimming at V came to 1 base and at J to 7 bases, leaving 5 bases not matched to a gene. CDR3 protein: CASSQAGGPLGELFF. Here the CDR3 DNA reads TGCGCCAGCAGCCAAGCGGGGGGGCCTCTCGGGGAGCTGTTTTTT.

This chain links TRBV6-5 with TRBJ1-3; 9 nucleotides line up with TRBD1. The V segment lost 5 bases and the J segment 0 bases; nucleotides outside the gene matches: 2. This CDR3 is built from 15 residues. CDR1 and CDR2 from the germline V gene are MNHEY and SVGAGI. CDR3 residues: CASSLTGGSGNTIYF. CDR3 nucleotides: TGTGCCAGCAGTCTGACAGGGGGCTCTGGAAACACCATATATTTT.

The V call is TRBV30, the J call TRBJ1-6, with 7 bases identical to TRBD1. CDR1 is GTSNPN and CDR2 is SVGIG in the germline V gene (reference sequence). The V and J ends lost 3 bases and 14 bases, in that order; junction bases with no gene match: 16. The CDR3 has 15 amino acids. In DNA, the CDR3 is TGTGCCTGGAGCGATGGACAGGCCTATAATTTGGCCCTCCACTTT. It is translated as CAWSDGQAYNLALHF.

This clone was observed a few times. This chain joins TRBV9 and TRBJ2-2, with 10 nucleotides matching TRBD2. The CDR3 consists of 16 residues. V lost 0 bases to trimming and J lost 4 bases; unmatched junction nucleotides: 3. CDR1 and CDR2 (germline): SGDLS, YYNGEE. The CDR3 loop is CASSVVSGRATGELFF. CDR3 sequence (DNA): TGTGCCAGCAGCGTAGTCAGCGGGAGGGCCACCGGGGAGCTGTTTTTT.

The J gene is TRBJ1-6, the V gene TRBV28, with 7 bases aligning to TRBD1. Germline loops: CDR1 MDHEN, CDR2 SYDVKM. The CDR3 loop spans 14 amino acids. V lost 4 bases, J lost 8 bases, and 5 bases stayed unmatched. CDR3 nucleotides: TGTGCCAGCAGTTCCGGGACAGAGCATTCACCCCTCCACTTT. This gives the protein CASSSGTEHSPLHF.

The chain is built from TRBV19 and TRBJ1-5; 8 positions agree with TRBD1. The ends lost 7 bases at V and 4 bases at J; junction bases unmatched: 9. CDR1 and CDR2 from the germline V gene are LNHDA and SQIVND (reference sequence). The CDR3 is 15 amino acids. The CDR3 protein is CASTVYRDRNQPQHF. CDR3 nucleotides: TGTGCCAGTACCGTATACCGGGACAGGAATCAGCCCCAGCATTTT.

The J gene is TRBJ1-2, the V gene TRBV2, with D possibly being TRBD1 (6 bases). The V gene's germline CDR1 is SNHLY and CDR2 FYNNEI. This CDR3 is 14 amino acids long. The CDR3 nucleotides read TGTGCGGGGGAAGGACAGCCTACTAACTATGGCTACACCTTC. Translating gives CAGEGQPTNYGYTF.

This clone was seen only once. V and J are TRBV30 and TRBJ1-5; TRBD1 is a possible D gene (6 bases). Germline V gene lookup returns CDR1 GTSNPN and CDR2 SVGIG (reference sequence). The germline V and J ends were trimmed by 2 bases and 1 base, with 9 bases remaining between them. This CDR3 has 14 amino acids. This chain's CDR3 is CAWSLQGSNQPQHF. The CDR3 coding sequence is TGTGCCTGGAGTTTACAGGGAAGCAATCAGCCCCAGCATTTT.

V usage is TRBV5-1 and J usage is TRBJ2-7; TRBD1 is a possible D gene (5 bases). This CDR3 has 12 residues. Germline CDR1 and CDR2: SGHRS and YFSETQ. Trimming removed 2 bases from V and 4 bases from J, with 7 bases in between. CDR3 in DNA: TGCGCCAGCAGCTTCGACAGATACGAGCAGTACTTC. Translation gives CASSFDRYEQYF.

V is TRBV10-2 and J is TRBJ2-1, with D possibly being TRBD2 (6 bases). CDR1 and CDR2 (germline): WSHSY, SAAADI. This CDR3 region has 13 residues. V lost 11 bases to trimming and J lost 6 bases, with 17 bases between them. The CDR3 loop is CALKGRLVNEQFF. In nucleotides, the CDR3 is TGCGCCTTAAAGGGGAGGCTGGTCAATGAGCAGTTCTTC.

CDR3 in DNA: TGTGCCAGTAAAAAGGGGGCGAAGGGCTACACCTTC. It yields the protein CASKKGAKGYTF. The rearrangement joins TRBV19 to TRBJ1-2; 7 nucleotides match TRBD1. CDR1 is LNHDA and CDR2 is SQIVND in the germline V gene (reference sequence). CDR3 length: 12 amino acids. V trimming: 7 bases; J trimming: 8 bases; junction bases outside the gene matches: 7.